A single sample gave rise to the 14 T cell receptor beta chains below, sequenced in a study of tissue T cells after allogeneic stem cell transplantation. Clones were read by immunoSEQ multiplex PCR, and TCRdb kept only the in-frame ones, dropping some. The sample consists of about 9,300 clones, about 50% of them appearing once. Time point noted: mouse harvest day 7 after allogeneic transplant. The graft held 10^6 splenic CD5+ T cells and 10^7 T-cell-depleted bone marrow cells. Sequencing input: gut tissue. These receptors all stem from a female BALB/c mouse given C57BL/6 T cells with graft-versus-host disease after an allogeneic hematopoietic cell transplant.

This clone is labeled medium-sized (0.01 to 0.1%). Germline and genes: mouse. The sequenced fragment ends 1 residue before the CDR3 boundary, so the rest is inferred from the germline J gene. The genes are TRBV29 and TRBJ1-1, with a tentative D call TRBD1 (6 bases). V was cut by 5 bases and J by 3 bases, with 13 bases left in between. The CDR3 is made up of 14 amino acids. Germline values: CDR1 MSHET, CDR2 SYDVDS. CDR3 residues: CASSPSRGHTEVFF. The covered CDR3 bases are TGTGCTAGCAGTCCCTCCAGGGGACACACAGAAGTCTTC.

In regard to this clone: The genes and germline here are from mouse. The read ends 1 residue shy of where the CDR3 ends; the end is completed using the germline J gene. The V gene is TRBV26, the J gene TRBJ2-7, with a tentative D call TRBD1 (6 bases). V dropped 3 bases and J dropped 4 bases, with 10 bases sitting between them. The CDR3 covers 13 residues. Germline values: CDR1 KGHPV, CDR2 FQNQEV (reference sequence). The sequenced CDR3 bases are TGTGCCAGCAGTCTCAACAGGGCATATGAACAGTAC. Amino acids: CASSLNRAYEQY. The full CDR3 sequence reads CASSLNRAYEQYF.

Only a few counts were recorded for this clone. The germline and genes are mouse ones. Coverage ceases 1 residue before the CDR3 finishes, and the germline J gene fills in the end. The V gene is TRBV13-1, the J gene TRBJ2-1, with unresolved D. CDR3 size: 14 residues. Germline CDR1 NSHNY, CDR2 SYGAGN. Trimming stripped 0 bases from V and 2 bases from J, with 6 bases between. CDR3 in amino acids: CASSDATDYAEQFF. CDR3 bases read: TGTGCCAGCAGTGATGCAACAGACTATGCTGAGCAGTTC.

Of note for this clone: The genes and germline here are from mouse. The read gets to within 1 residue of the CDR3 end, and the germline J gene fills in the rest. The V call is TRBV12-1, the J call TRBJ2-7; 9 bases line up with TRBD1. The ends lost 4 bases at V and 4 bases at J; junction bases unmatched: 7. The CDR3 is 14 amino acids. Germline CDR1 SGHSN, CDR2 HYEKVE. The CDR3 protein is CASSPGDRGYEQYF. The CDR3 bases that were read are TGTGCCAGCTCCCCCGGTGACAGGGGGTATGAACAGTAC.

By its share, this clone is medium-sized. The listed genes are named as in mouse. The CDR3 end falls 1 residue outside the read, so it is completed with the germline J gene. This sequence joins TRBV19 and TRBJ2-7; 9 bases align to TRBD1. This CDR3 comprises 12 residues. V trimming: 5 bases; J trimming: 5 bases; junction bases outside the gene matches: 2. Per the germline V gene, CDR1 is FNHDT and CDR2 is SITEND (reference sequence). The CDR3 spells CASRQGAHEQYF. The sequenced CDR3 bases are TGTGCCAGCAGACAGGGGGCGCATGAACAGTAC.

There are a few counts of this clone. Genes and germline come from the mouse. The read comes to an end 1 residue before the CDR3 does, leaving the germline J gene to fill in the end. The chain is built from TRBV13-1 and TRBJ2-7; TRBD2 is a possible D gene (7 bases). This CDR3 comprises 14 residues. Deletions cut 0 bases from V and 0 bases from J, with 7 bases between. Germline V CDR1 and CDR2: NSHNY, SYGAGN. The CDR3 is CASSDGGASYEQYF. The sequenced CDR3 bases are TGTGCCAGCAGTGATGGGGGGGCCTCCTATGAACAGTAC.

This clone is judged medium-sized. The genes and germline here are from mouse. The read finishes 1 residue shy of the CDR3 end, and the germline J gene is used to complete it. The chain joins TRBV26 to TRBJ2-1; no definite D call. V was cut by 4 bases and J by 3 bases, with 4 bases left in between. Per germline, CDR1 KGHPV and CDR2 FQNQEV (reference sequence). This CDR3 spans 12 amino acids. The part of the CDR3 DNA that was read is TGTGCCAGCAGTCCTCCCTATGCTGAGCAGTTC. It encodes CASSPPYAEQF. The full-length CDR3 reads as CASSPPYAEQFF.

This clone was detected a few times. Here the gene names and germline are mouse. Sequencing ends 1 residue short of the CDR3 end; the germline J gene provides the rest. V is TRBV3 and J is TRBJ1-2; 8 bases align to TRBD1. Germline CDR1 reads SNHLY; CDR2 reads FYNGKV (reference sequence). Trimming removed 2 bases from V and 5 bases from J; junction bases left unmatched: 4. The CDR3 loop spans 14 amino acids. Here the CDR3 reads CASSLQGARSDYTF. The covered CDR3 bases are TGTGCCAGCAGCTTACAGGGGGCGCGTTCCGACTACACC.

This clone was seen once. The genes and germline here are from mouse. With the read ending 1 residue before the CDR3 end, the germline J gene is used to fill in that end. The chain has TRBV3 and TRBJ1-4, with TRBD1 identical over 7 bases. CDR3 size: 13 residues. Trimming took 5 bases from V and 5 from J; bases not matched to a gene: 2. Looked up from germline, CDR1 is SNHLY and CDR2 is FYNGKV (reference sequence). This CDR3 is CASSPTGNERLFF. The sequenced CDR3 bases are TGTGCCAGCAGCCCGACAGGGAACGAAAGATTATTT.

This clone is medium-sized in the sample. Gene names are the mouse ones. The CDR3 goes on 1 residue after the read ends, and that part is filled in from the germline J gene. The V gene is TRBV17, the J gene TRBJ2-2; D may be TRBD2 (7 bases). The germline V and J ends were trimmed by 0 bases and 0 bases, with 11 bases remaining between them. The CDR3 is made up of 17 amino acids. The germline CDR1 and CDR2 sequences are MNHDT and YYDKIL. The sequenced part of the CDR3 DNA is TGTGCTAGCAGTAGAGATGGGGGGCCCTCAAACACCGGGCAGCTCTAC. It yields the protein CASSRDGGPSNTGQLY. The whole CDR3 protein reads CASSRDGGPSNTGQLYF.

In this sample, this clone turned up once. Germline and genes: mouse. The missing CDR3 end, 1 residue past where the read stops, is filled in from the germline J gene. The chain has TRBV3 and TRBJ2-5, with 9 bases fitting TRBD2. The CDR3 is 14 residues long. Germline V CDR1 and CDR2: SNHLY, FYNGKV (reference sequence). Trimming cost V 2 bases and J 4 bases; bases outside gene matches: 1. The CDR3 region is CASSLNWGEDTQYF. The covered CDR3 bases are TGTGCCAGCAGCTTAAACTGGGGGGAAGACACCCAGTAC.

Worth noting for this clone: Genes and germline come from the mouse. Sequencing ends 1 residue short of the CDR3 end; the germline J gene provides the rest. The chain employs TRBV15 and TRBJ2-3; D gene uncertain. Germline V CDR1 and CDR2: SGHND, FRSKSL. The V and J ends lost 6 bases and 6 bases respectively, with 4 bases between them. The CDR3 spans 10 residues. Incomplete CDR3 DNA: TGTGCCAGCAGGAGGGAAACGCTGTAT. Translation gives CASRRETLY. The CDR3 reads in full as CASRRETLYF.

Comment on this clone: Genes and germline come from the mouse. The read ends 1 residue before the CDR3 terminus; that terminus is restored from the germline J gene. The rearrangement joins TRBV13-2 to TRBJ2-5; 9 nucleotides agree with TRBD2. V dropped 0 bases and J dropped 6; count of bases not matched to a gene: 5. Germline CDR1 is NNHNN and CDR2 is SYGAGS (reference sequence). The CDR3 sequence is 15 residues long. CDR3 DNA (partial): TGTGCCAGCGGTGATGCTTGGGGGGGCGCGGACACCCAGTAC. As protein: CASGDAWGGADTQY. In full, the CDR3 is CASGDAWGGADTQYF.

As for this clone: Gene names and germline refer to mouse. The read falls 1 residue short of the CDR3 end, and the missing part is taken from the germline J gene. The chain couples TRBV12-2 to TRBJ2-1; 11 positions agree with TRBD2. This CDR3 is built from 15 residues. The trim removed 2 bases at V and 6 bases at J, leaving 5 bases unmatched. Germline lookup yields CDR1 SGHLS and CDR2 HYDKME. The CDR3 protein is CASSPTGGAGAEQFF. The sequenced CDR3 bases are TGTGCCAGCTCTCCCACTGGGGGGGCGGGTGCTGAGCAGTTC.